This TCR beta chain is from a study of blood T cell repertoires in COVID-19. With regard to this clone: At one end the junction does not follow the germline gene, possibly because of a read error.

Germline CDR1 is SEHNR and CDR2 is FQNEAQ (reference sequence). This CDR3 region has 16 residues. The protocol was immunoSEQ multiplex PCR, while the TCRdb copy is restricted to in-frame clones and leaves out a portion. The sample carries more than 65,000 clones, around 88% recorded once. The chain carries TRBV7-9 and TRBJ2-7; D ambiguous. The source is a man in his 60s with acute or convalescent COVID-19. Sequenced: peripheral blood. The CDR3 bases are TGTGCCAGCAGCCCTCGAAGCCTAGTTGAATCCTCCGAGCAGTACTTC. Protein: CASSPRSLVESSEQYF.